What follows are 14 T cell receptor beta chains derived from one specimen sequenced in a study of Ad26.COV2.S vaccination and SARS-CoV-2 variants. Described treatment: some 20 received Ad26.COV2.S at low or high dose, single or two shots; several received placebo; per-sample allocation not given. After the first vaccine or placebo injection, samples were drawn on day 63. Assay used: immunoSEQ multiplex PCR; TCRdb lists only in-frame clones, some missing. The sample consists of approximately 250,000 clones, around 88% of them appearing once. The sequences come from peripheral blood, collected in a trial of Ad26.COV2.S vaccine versus placebo. All receptors derive from a person aged 18-65 years who received the Ad26.COV2.S COVID-19 vaccine or a placebo.

Only a few counts were recorded for this clone. CDR3 in DNA: TGTGCCAGTAGTGCCCCCTTTGGCCAGCCCCAGCATTTT. Encoded protein: CASSAPFGQPQHF. This chain uses TRBV19 with TRBJ1-5; D call uncertain. The germline CDR1 and CDR2 sequences are LNHDA and SQIVND (reference sequence). V was shortened by 5 bases and J by 7 bases, with 12 bases between the two germline ends. CDR3 length: 13 amino acids.

The chain's CDR3 is CASSPLTAPGELFF. Written as DNA, the CDR3 is TGTGCCAGCAGCCCCCTTACGGCACCGGGGGAGCTGTTTTTT. The chain combines TRBV9 with TRBJ2-2; D uncertain. The ends were cut back, 4 bases at V and 8 bases at J, with 15 bases in the middle. In germline, CDR1 is SGDLS, CDR2 YYNGEE. The CDR3 runs to 14 residues.

This clone is a singleton in its sample. This chain joins TRBV6-2 or TRBV6-3 and TRBJ1-2, with no clear D. Per germline, CDR1 MNHEY and CDR2 SVGEGT. The CDR3 loop spans 15 amino acids. V dropped 0 bases and J dropped 4 bases, with 12 bases sitting between them. CDR3 nucleotides: TGTGCCAGCAGTTACTCGCAGAGAGCACCCTATGGCTACACCTTC. It translates to CASSYSQRAPYGYTF.

The chain recombines TRBV5-5 with TRBJ1-5; 7 bases map to TRBD1. CDR1 SGHKS and CDR2 YYEKEE come from the germline V gene (reference sequence). J lost 7 bases, V lost 0 bases, and 7 bases had no gene match. This CDR3 contains 15 residues. The CDR3: CASSLDGTVGQPQHF. In DNA form, the CDR3 reads TGTGCCAGCAGCTTGGACGGGACAGTTGGGCAGCCCCAGCATTTT.

This sequence joins TRBV13 and TRBJ1-4; perhaps TRBD1 as D (6 bases). The CDR3 totals 16 residues. Germline loops: CDR1 PRHDT, CDR2 FYEKMQ (reference sequence). V was pared by 5 bases and J by 5 bases, with 18 bases between. CDR3 amino acids: CASSLTDSGQNEKLFF. The CDR3 DNA reads TGTGCCAGCAGCCTGACGGACAGTGGTCAGAATGAAAAACTGTTTTTT.

V is TRBV30 and J is TRBJ2-3; D remains ambiguous. V was clipped by 5 bases and J by 6 bases, with 9 bases between them. CDR3 length equals 11 residues. Looked up from germline, CDR1 is GTSNPN and CDR2 is SVGIG (reference sequence). The CDR3 coding sequence is TGTGCCTGGGCTCAGAAGGATACGCAGTATTTT. This sequence encodes CAWAQKDTQYF.

The chain carries TRBV24-1 and TRBJ2-1; TRBD2 matches at 13 bases. CDR3 size: 15 residues. The J segment lost 5 bases and the V segment lost 7 bases, leaving 4 bases of the junction unmatched. The germline CDR1 and CDR2 sequences are KGHDR and SFDVKD. CDR3 residues: CATRGTSGDNNEQFF. The CDR3 bases are TGTGCCACCAGGGGGACTAGCGGGGACAACAATGAGCAGTTCTTC.

The chain carries TRBV7-3 and TRBJ2-1; D is perhaps TRBD2 (6 bases). Germline values: CDR1 SGHTA, CDR2 FQGTGA. The CDR3 has 15 residues. V was shortened by 4 bases and J by 6 bases, with 16 bases between the two germline ends. The CDR3 is CASSSPASAANEQFF. The CDR3 nucleotides are TGTGCCAGCAGCTCCCCAGCTAGCGCAGCCAATGAGCAGTTCTTC.

CDR3: CSVLQGGNIQYF. The DNA of the CDR3 is TGCAGCGTTCTACAGGGAGGAAACATTCAGTACTTC. The chain uses TRBV29-1 and TRBJ2-4; D is possibly TRBD1 or TRBD2 (6 bases each). CDR3 length equals 12 residues. From germline, CDR1 is SQVTM and CDR2 ANQGSEA. V was cut by 5 bases and J by 6 bases, with 11 bases left in between.

The V gene is TRBV7-3, the J gene TRBJ1-1; D is perhaps TRBD1 (5 bases). The V gene lost 4 bases and the J gene lost 0 bases, with 9 bases spanning the gap. Germline V CDR1 and CDR2: SGHTA, FQGTGA. This CDR3 has 14 amino acids. The CDR3 DNA reads TGTGCCAGCAGCTCGGGACTTTTGAACACTGAAGCTTTCTTT. Encoded protein: CASSSGLLNTEAFF.

V is TRBV3-1 (or the pseudogene TRBV3-2) and J is TRBJ2-7, with a possible D match to TRBD2 (6 bases). There are 17 residues in the CDR3. V lost 0 bases and J 2 bases, leaving 17 bases between the germline ends. CDR1 LGHDT and CDR2 YNNKEL come from the germline V gene (reference sequence). CDR3 in amino acids: CASSQENGGTLTYEQYF. The DNA for the CDR3 is TGTGCCAGCAGCCAAGAAAATGGGGGGACTCTAACCTACGAGCAGTACTTC.

The chain uses TRBV2 and TRBJ1-3; unclear D gene. Germline CDR1 is SNHLY and CDR2 is FYNNEI. Trimming pared 1 base from V and 0 bases from J, leaving 4 bases between. The CDR3 consists of 14 residues. The CDR3 loop reads CASSEVYSGNTIYF. In DNA, the CDR3 is TGTGCCAGCAGTGAAGTCTACTCTGGAAACACCATATATTTT.

The chain couples TRBV24-1 to TRBJ2-7, with D hard to call. The germline CDR1 and CDR2 sequences are KGHDR and SFDVKD. V lost 9 bases and J lost 3, with 2 bases in between. This CDR3 is 9 amino acids long. CDR3 sequence reads: CATYYEQYF. Here the CDR3 DNA reads TGTGCCACCTACTACGAGCAGTACTTC.

This clone was seen more than once but under ten times. The chain employs TRBV5-1 and TRBJ1-2; no clear D. Trimming left V 0 bases short and J 4 bases short, with 10 bases between. Per the germline V gene, CDR1 is SGHRS and CDR2 is YFSETQ. The CDR3 sequence is 14 residues long. CDR3 coding DNA: TGCGCCAGCAGCTTGGGCGACGGACTCTATGGCTACACCTTC. Its protein is CASSLGDGLYGYTF.